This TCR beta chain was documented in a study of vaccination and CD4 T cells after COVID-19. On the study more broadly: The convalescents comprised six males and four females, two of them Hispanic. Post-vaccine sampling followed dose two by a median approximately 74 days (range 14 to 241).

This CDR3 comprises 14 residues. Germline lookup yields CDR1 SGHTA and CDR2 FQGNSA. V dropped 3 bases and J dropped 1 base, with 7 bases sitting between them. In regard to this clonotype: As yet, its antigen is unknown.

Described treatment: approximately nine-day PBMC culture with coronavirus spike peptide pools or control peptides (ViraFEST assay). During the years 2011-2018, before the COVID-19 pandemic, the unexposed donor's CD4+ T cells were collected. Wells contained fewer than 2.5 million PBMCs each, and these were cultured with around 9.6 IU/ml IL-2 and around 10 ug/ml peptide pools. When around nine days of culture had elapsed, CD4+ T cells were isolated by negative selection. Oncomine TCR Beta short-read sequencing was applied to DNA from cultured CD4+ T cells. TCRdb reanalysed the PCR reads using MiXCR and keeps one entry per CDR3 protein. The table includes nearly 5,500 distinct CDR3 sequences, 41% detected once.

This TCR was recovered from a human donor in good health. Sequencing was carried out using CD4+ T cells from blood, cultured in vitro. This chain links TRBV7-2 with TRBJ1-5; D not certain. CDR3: CASSLRSSNQPQHF. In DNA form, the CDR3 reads TGTGCCAGCAGCTTGAGGTCGAGCAATCAGCCCCAGCATTTT.